The following is a T cell receptor (beta chain) sequence with its context. The data were produced by immunoSEQ multiplex PCR, yet TCRdb's version contains in-frame clones alone and is incomplete. The table has 100,000 to 110,000 clones, roughly 90% seen once. With 5 bases clipped from V and 9 bases from J, the junction kept 6 bases outside the gene matches. Germline loops: CDR1 SGHVS, CDR2 FQNEAQ. The CDR3 runs to 13 residues. These data are taken from a study of T cell changes during pregnancy in multiple sclerosis. The sequence came from a female donor with multiple sclerosis, enrolled in a pregnancy study. The genes are TRBV7-8 and TRBJ2-1, with 8 nucleotides matching TRBD1. Sequences were derived from peripheral blood, sampled after pregnancy. CDR3 sequence: CASSQNRGTEQFF. The CDR3 DNA follows: TGTGCCAGCAGCCAAAACAGGGGGACTGAGCAGTTCTTC.